The 12 T cell receptor beta chains in this list originate from one sample, sequenced in a study of coeliac disease. The data were produced by immunoSEQ multiplex PCR, yet TCRdb's version contains in-frame clones alone and is incomplete. The sample has a few thousand clones, over 70% seen once. Sample: lymphocytes from the gut lamina propria. The receptor source for this set is a human donor without celiac disease.

The chain couples TRBV2 to TRBJ1-6, with D perhaps TRBD1 (5 bases). Germline CDR1 reads SNHLY; CDR2 reads FYNNEI. V dropped 6 bases and J dropped 8 bases, with 17 bases sitting between them. The CDR3 runs to 15 residues. DNA for the CDR3: TGTGCCAGCAGGAGGACGGACATATCGCATTCACCCCTCCACTTT. It encodes CASRRTDISHSPLHF.

This clone was found once. The V call is TRBV5-6, the J call TRBJ2-5; 7 positions match TRBD1. The better agreement between TRBJ2-7 and the DNA end casts doubt on the J call. The length of the CDR3 is 15 residues. Germline V gene sequence: CDR1 SGHDT, CDR2 YYEEEE. The DNA for the CDR3 is TGTGCCAGCAGCTTCCGGGACAGAGTAACCTACGAGCAGTACTTC. It codes for CASSFRDRVTYEQYF.

In its sample, this clone was seen a few times. The rearrangement links TRBV19 to TRBJ1-5; 7 nucleotides match TRBD1. J lost 7 bases, V lost 5 bases, and 8 bases had no gene match. The CDR3 is 14 residues long. Germline V lookup: CDR1 LNHDA, CDR2 SQIVND (reference sequence). The CDR3 nucleotides are TGTGCCAGTAGTCCCACACAGGGGAACCAGCCCCAGCATTTT. It specifies CASSPTQGNQPQHF. The full variable domain, its missing parts supplied by reference TRBV19 and TRBJ1-5, is DGGITQSPKYLFRKEGQNVTLSCEQNLNHDAMYWYRQDPGQGLRLIYYSQIVNDFQKGDIAEGYSVSREKKESFPLTVTSAQKNPTAFYLCASSPTQGNQPQHFGDGTRLSIL.

The rearrangement joins TRBV5-4 to TRBJ2-2; 11 nucleotides match TRBD1. The V segment lost 4 bases and the J segment 3 bases; nucleotides outside the gene matches: 5. The CDR3 spans 16 residues. The germline gives CDR1 SGHNT, CDR2 YYREEE (reference sequence). CDR3 protein: CASSGGGQGDTGELFF. As DNA, the CDR3 is TGTGCCAGCAGCGGCGGGGGACAGGGGGACACCGGGGAGCTGTTTTTT.

J is TRBJ1-6 and V is TRBV9, with D uncertain. This CDR3 is 15 amino acids long. Germline CDR1 is SGDLS and CDR2 is YYNGEE. The V and J ends lost 0 bases and 12 bases respectively, with 16 bases between them. The CDR3 DNA is TGTGCCAGCAGCGTAGCGTCGCGGTCGAGGGAACCCCTCCACTTT. Translated, it gives CASSVASRSREPLHF.

V is TRBV11-2 and J is TRBJ1-4; 8 bases align to TRBD1. Trimming took 5 bases from V and 7 from J; bases not matched to a gene: 3. Looked up from germline, CDR1 is SGHAT and CDR2 is FQNNGV. The CDR3 consists of 13 residues. The CDR3 nucleotides read TGTGCCAGCAGCCCCGGGACAGGTGAAAAACTGTTTTTT. Translation: CASSPGTGEKLFF.

Turning to this clone: Other DNA sequences in the same sample also yield this CDR3. V usage is TRBV5-5 and J usage is TRBJ2-1; D unresolved. V was clipped by 0 bases and J by 4 bases, with 5 bases between them. Germline lookup yields CDR1 SGHKS and CDR2 YYEKEE (reference sequence). The CDR3 extends over 13 amino acids. The CDR3 nucleotides are TGTGCCAGCAGCTTGGACAGTTACAATGAGCAGTTCTTC. The encoded protein is CASSLDSYNEQFF.

This clone has just a few counts. The rearrangement links TRBV7-9 to TRBJ2-1; D ambiguous. Germline V gene data show CDR1 as SEHNR and CDR2 as FQNEAQ (reference sequence). Trimming took off 8 bases at V and 6 bases at J, with 14 bases between the two ends. The CDR3 spans 13 residues. CDR3 loop: CASGIAAGNEQFF. The CDR3 DNA reads TGTGCCAGCGGCATAGCCGCAGGCAATGAGCAGTTCTTC.

J is TRBJ1-1 and V is TRBV5-1, with 9 bases identical to TRBD1. CDR3 length equals 14 residues. The V gene's germline CDR1 is SGHRS and CDR2 YFSETQ. J was trimmed by 4 bases and V by 6 bases; bases with no gene match: 7. The CDR3 bases are TGCGCCAGCAACCCACAGGGGGCCGGCACTGAAGCTTTCTTT. Translated: CASNPQGAGTEAFF.

J is TRBJ2-7 and V is TRBV5-8; a weak D match, TRBD2 (5 bases). V lost 4 bases and J 0 bases, leaving 14 bases between the germline ends. The CDR3 sequence is 15 residues long. The germline V gene has CDR1 SGHTS and CDR2 YDEGEE. The CDR3 spells CASSPRRSSSYEQYF. The CDR3 DNA sequence: TGTGCCAGCAGCCCCCGGAGGTCCAGCTCCTACGAGCAGTACTTC.

The chain links TRBV7-2 to TRBJ1-1; 7 bases map to TRBD1. The CDR3 length is 14 residues. The trim removed 5 bases at V and 6 bases at J, leaving 9 bases unmatched. Looked up from germline, CDR1 is SGHTA and CDR2 is FQGNSA. CDR3 residues: CASSLGTAYSEAFF. The CDR3 bases are TGTGCCAGCAGCCTCGGGACAGCGTATTCTGAAGCTTTCTTT.

The gene calls are TRBV13 and TRBJ2-5; tentative D call: TRBD1 (6 bases). The germline V gene has CDR1 PRHDT and CDR2 FYEKMQ (reference sequence). The CDR3 extends over 14 amino acids. V lost 5 bases and J lost 3, with 13 bases in between. CDR3 protein: CASSKRTVEETQYF. CDR3 coding DNA: TGTGCCAGCAGCAAACGGACAGTGGAAGAGACCCAGTACTTC.